Following are 22 T cell receptor beta chains from one sample sequenced in a study of blood T cells in healthy people across ages. A second PCR of 7 to 11 cycles used a sample-barcoded 5' primer and a J-beta primer mix. TCRdb re-analysed the 5' RACE reads in MiXCR, keeping a single row per CDR3 protein. The sample holds roughly 860,000 distinct CDR3 sequences, about 62% seen once. The sequencing sample was made of blood. All receptors derive from a man younger than 45 in good health.

The chain is built from TRBV5-1 and TRBJ1-1; D gene ambiguous. Trimming took off 4 bases at V and 6 bases at J, with 19 bases between the two ends. The CDR3 loop spans 15 amino acids. Germline V gene data show CDR1 as SGHRS and CDR2 as YFSETQ. CDR3 loop: CASSRVLQGSAEAFF. The DNA of the CDR3 is TGCGCCAGCAGCCGGGTCCTTCAAGGTTCGGCTGAAGCTTTCTTT.

This clonotype was picked up one time. The chain carries TRBV28 and TRBJ1-2; D is perhaps TRBD1 (6 bases). Trimming stripped 5 bases from V and 2 bases from J, with 18 bases between. From germline, CDR1 is MDHEN and CDR2 SYDVKM. The CDR3 loop spans 16 amino acids. CDR3 loop: CASSDLWGRENYGYTF. The DNA for the CDR3 is TGTGCCAGCAGTGATCTCTGGGGGCGAGAAAACTATGGCTACACCTTC.

V usage is TRBV10-3 and J usage is TRBJ2-7; 10 bases are a match to TRBD2. The end of the DNA fits TRBJ2-5 better, so the J call may be wrong. The CDR3 sequence is 14 residues long. Germline values: CDR1 ENHRY, CDR2 SYGVKD. This chain's CDR3 is CAISESGGAETQYF. CDR3 in DNA: TGTGCCATCAGTGAGAGCGGGGGGGCTGAGACCCAGTACTTC.

This clonotype was detected a few times. This sequence joins TRBV6-2 or TRBV6-3 and TRBJ2-4, with TRBD1 matching 8 bases. The DNA end is more similar to TRBJ2-7, so the J call may be wrong. The CDR3 consists of 16 residues. CDR1 and CDR2 (germline): MNHEY, SVGEGT. The CDR3 protein is CASSRGLDRESYEQYF. The CDR3 nucleotides read TGTGCCAGCAGCCGCGGGCTGGACAGGGAATCCTACGAGCAGTACTTC.

This clonotype was recorded a few times. The chain recombines TRBV4-3 with TRBJ2-4; D is undetermined. Germline CDR1 reads LGHNA; CDR2 reads YSLEER. V dropped 1 base and J dropped 7 bases, with 11 bases sitting between them. This CDR3 has 14 amino acids. The CDR3 region is CASSQGPGGNIQYF. The CDR3 nucleotides read TGCGCCAGCAGCCAAGGCCCGGGTGGGAACATTCAGTACTTC.

This clonotype showed up just once. This chain links TRBV7-9 with TRBJ2-3; TRBD2 is a possible D gene (6 bases). In germline, CDR1 is SEHNR, CDR2 FQNEAQ (reference sequence). The CDR3 is 15 amino acids. The ends were cut back, 2 bases at V and 2 bases at J, with 11 bases in the middle. The DNA for the CDR3 is TGTGCCAGCAGCTTACCGGGGGTCACCACAGATACGCAGTATTTT. Translation gives CASSLPGVTTDTQYF.

The CDR3 DNA reads TGTGCCACCAGCAGAGAAGGACAGGGGAATCTCGAGCAGTACTTC. Protein product: CATSREGQGNLEQYF. The chain couples TRBV15 to TRBJ2-5, with 9 bases identical to TRBD1. TRBJ2-7 explains the end of the DNA better; the J call may be wrong. In germline, CDR1 is LNHNV, CDR2 YYDKDF (reference sequence). CDR3 length equals 15 residues.

The chain has TRBV28 and TRBJ2-3; 8 nucleotides line up with TRBD2. From germline, CDR1 is MDHEN and CDR2 SYDVKM. V shed 10 bases, J shed 3 bases, and the junction held 3 bases outside the gene matches. The CDR3 runs to 12 residues. The CDR3 DNA is TGTGCCACCGGGGGGGTAACAGATACGCAGTATTTT. Encoded protein: CATGGVTDTQYF.

This clonotype was counted only a few times. J is TRBJ2-3 and V is TRBV5-1, with 7 positions matching TRBD1. There are 13 residues in the CDR3. The germline V gene has CDR1 SGHRS and CDR2 YFSETQ. The trim removed 6 bases at V and 2 bases at J, leaving 3 bases unmatched. CDR3 in amino acids: CASTGTDTDTQYF. CDR3 sequence (DNA): TGCGCCAGCACCGGGACAGACACAGATACGCAGTATTTT.

The count of this clonotype is one. The V gene is TRBV20-1, the J gene TRBJ1-6; tentative D call: TRBD1 (5 bases). The V end lost 0 bases, the J end lost 6 bases, and 15 bases lay between the germline ends. Germline CDR1 is DFQATT and CDR2 is SNEGSKA (reference sequence). The CDR3 sequence is 16 residues long. CDR3 in amino acids: CSARDGITGFNSPLHF. The CDR3 DNA reads TGCAGTGCTAGAGACGGAATAACAGGATTTAATTCACCCCTCCACTTT.

This clonotype was recorded only once. J is TRBJ2-3 and V is TRBV14; no reliable D call. The CDR3 loop spans 15 amino acids. Trimming pared 1 base from V and 8 bases from J, leaving 16 bases between. CDR1 is SGHDN and CDR2 is FVKESK in the germline V gene. The CDR3 here is CASSQGSAPYGTQYF. For the CDR3, the DNA is TGTGCCAGCAGCCAAGGATCGGCCCCCTACGGTACGCAGTATTTT.

This chain joins TRBV2 and TRBJ2-5; D remains unclear. CDR3 length equals 14 residues. Germline V gene sequence: CDR1 SNHLY, CDR2 FYNNEI. V shed 1 base and J shed 0 bases, with 6 bases lying between them. The CDR3 DNA follows: TGTGCCAGCAGTGAAGGAATGTACCAAGAGACCCAGTACTTC. It specifies CASSEGMYQETQYF.

This clonotype was recorded once. J is TRBJ1-1 and V is TRBV4-2; D remains unclear. Germline CDR1 LGHNA, CDR2 YNFKEQ. This CDR3 region has 15 residues. V was pared by 1 base and J by 5 bases, with 14 bases between. The CDR3 sequence is CASSQASTGRTEAFF. Here the CDR3 DNA reads TGTGCCAGCAGCCAAGCAAGTACGGGGAGGACTGAAGCTTTCTTT.

The chain couples TRBV29-1 to TRBJ2-2; D remains unclear. Looked up from germline, CDR1 is SQVTM and CDR2 is ANQGSEA. V gave up 3 bases and J gave up 3 bases, with 14 bases separating them. The CDR3 runs to 15 residues. In DNA, the CDR3 is TGCAGCGTTGATCTGGGTCAAGTGGACACCGGGGAGCTGTTTTTT. This gives the protein CSVDLGQVDTGELFF.

This clonotype was seen more than once but under ten times. The chain uses TRBV6-2 or TRBV6-3 and TRBJ2-1; 14 bases line up with TRBD2. Germline CDR1 is MNHEY and CDR2 is SVGEGT. J gave up 8 bases and V 2 bases, and 5 bases lay outside the gene matches. This CDR3 comprises 16 residues. The CDR3 bases are TGTGCCAGCAGTTACCTCCAGACTAGCGGGGGGGATGAGCAGTTCTTC. Its protein is CASSYLQTSGGDEQFF.

This clonotype was counted only a few times. This chain uses TRBV13 with TRBJ2-3; TRBD1 or TRBD2 may be the D gene (5 bases each). The CDR3 runs 15 residues. The germline V and J ends were trimmed by 5 bases and 2 bases, with 14 bases remaining between them. CDR1 and CDR2 from the germline V gene are PRHDT and FYEKMQ (reference sequence). CDR3 coding DNA: TGTGCCAGCAGCCCGACCGGGACCATCACAGATACGCAGTATTTT. Its translation is CASSPTGTITDTQYF.

The chain combines TRBV4-2 with TRBJ2-3, with 7 bases matching TRBD2. The germline CDR1 and CDR2 sequences are LGHNA and YNFKEQ. V trimming: 0 bases; J trimming: 8 bases; junction bases outside the gene matches: 17. The CDR3 sequence is 18 residues long. The CDR3 DNA follows: TGTGCCAGCAGCCAAGATTGGGGCCAGCCGCGGGAGAGGGGTACGCAGTATTTT. The encoded protein is CASSQDWGQPRERGTQYF.

The J gene is TRBJ2-2, the V gene TRBV20-1, with 15 bases that match TRBD2. V gave up 5 bases and J gave up 7 bases; unmatched junction bases: 8. This CDR3 is 16 amino acids long. Germline values: CDR1 DFQATT, CDR2 SNEGSKA (reference sequence). CDR3 DNA sequence: TGCAGTGCTCCACGGACTAGCGGGGGGGCGGTCGGGGAGCTGTTTTTT. Its translation: CSAPRTSGGAVGELFF.

The rearrangement uses TRBV15 and TRBJ2-7; 7 nucleotides align to TRBD1. The V and J ends lost 3 bases and 2 bases, in that order; junction bases with no gene match: 7. CDR1 and CDR2 from the germline V gene are LNHNV and YYDKDF (reference sequence). This CDR3 has 15 amino acids. CDR3 loop: CATSSNYRGPYEQYF. Here the CDR3 DNA reads TGTGCCACCAGCAGTAACTACAGGGGTCCCTACGAGCAGTACTTC.

The rearrangement uses TRBV29-1 and TRBJ2-3; tentative D call: TRBD1 (5 bases). V gave up 6 bases and J gave up 4 bases, with 20 bases separating them. Germline CDR1 SQVTM, CDR2 ANQGSEA. The CDR3 has 15 residues. For the CDR3, the DNA is TGCAGCGTCGTTGGACCCTCTCTAGGGGCAGATACGCAGTATTTT. It is translated as CSVVGPSLGADTQYF.

The chain employs TRBV6-2 or TRBV6-3 and TRBJ1-1; no clear D. The ends were cut back, 5 bases at V and 4 bases at J, with 14 bases in the middle. This CDR3 contains 14 residues. Per the germline V gene, CDR1 is MNHEY and CDR2 is SVGEGT. CDR3 amino acids: CASSHDTRGTEAFF. CDR3 bases: TGTGCCAGCAGTCACGACACCCGGGGCACTGAAGCTTTCTTT.

The J gene is TRBJ1-1, the V gene TRBV4-3; D call uncertain. Germline V CDR1 and CDR2: LGHNA, YSLEER. This CDR3 spans 16 amino acids. With 1 base removed from V and 8 bases from J, the gap between germline ends came to 20 bases. The CDR3 DNA is TGCGCCAGCAGCCAAGCCCTTGACATGCCGGACCCCGAAGCTTTCTTT. Its protein is CASSQALDMPDPEAFF.